Listed here are 21 T cell receptor beta chains from one sample, sequenced in a study of control samples from healthy donors and cancer patients. Clones were sequenced by immunoSEQ multiplex PCR, and TCRdb holds only the in-frame ones, with some missing. The data show about 95,000 clones, with around four fifths seen just once and roughly 19% held by the top ten. The specimen was blood. These receptors originate from a man younger than 40 in good health.

The V and J genes are TRBV24-1 and TRBJ2-3, with D possibly TRBD2 on 5 matching bases. V was clipped by 2 bases and J by 7 bases, with 6 bases between them. This CDR3 has 12 residues. Germline lookup yields CDR1 KGHDR and CDR2 SFDVKD. Written as DNA, the CDR3 is TGTGCCACCAGTGATTCGGGGTATACGCAGTATTTT. Protein product: CATSDSGYTQYF.

This chain's CDR3 is CSVEWGAETQYF. DNA for the CDR3: TGCAGCGTTGAGTGGGGGGCAGAGACCCAGTACTTC. The V gene is TRBV29-1, the J gene TRBJ2-5; D assignment may be TRBD1 or TRBD2 (6 bases each). Trimming removed 3 bases at V and 4 bases at J, with 9 bases between. This CDR3 contains 12 residues. From germline, CDR1 is SQVTM and CDR2 ANQGSEA.

The chain recombines TRBV30 with TRBJ2-2, with TRBD1 matching over 8 bases. The CDR3 is made up of 13 amino acids. The junction had 1 base not matched to a gene; V was cut back by 5 bases and J by 2 bases. Looked up from germline, CDR1 is GTSNPN and CDR2 is SVGIG (reference sequence). The CDR3 DNA sequence: TGTGCCTGGGGGACAGGTAACACCGGGGAGCTGTTTTTT. Translating it yields CAWGTGNTGELFF.

The rearrangement uses TRBV7-9 and TRBJ2-3, with 10 positions matching TRBD2. CDR1 is SEHNR, CDR2 FQNEAQ, per germline (reference sequence). This CDR3 has 15 residues. The V gene end was trimmed by 11 bases and the J gene end by 6 bases; junction bases not matched to a gene: 14. Here the CDR3 reads CAVGGAGGPSDTQYF. CDR3 in DNA: TGTGCCGTAGGCGGAGCGGGGGGGCCCTCTGATACGCAGTATTTT.

This clone was detected only once. This rearrangement joins TRBV5-4 to TRBJ1-1; perhaps TRBD1 as D (5 bases). This CDR3 has 15 residues. V was pared by 5 bases and J by 0 bases, with 14 bases between. The V gene's germline CDR1 is SGHNT and CDR2 YYREEE (reference sequence). The CDR3 loop reads CASSFVGTLNTEAFF. In nucleotides, the CDR3 is TGTGCCAGCAGTTTTGTAGGGACCTTGAACACTGAAGCTTTCTTT.

V is TRBV2 and J is TRBJ1-5, with 7 nucleotides matching TRBD1. J was trimmed by 10 bases and V by 4 bases; bases with no gene match: 13. From germline, CDR1 is SNHLY and CDR2 FYNNEI. The CDR3 spans 15 residues. CDR3 residues: CASSVDRDGIPPQHF. CDR3 sequence (DNA): TGTGCCAGCAGTGTAGACAGGGATGGGATTCCACCCCAGCATTTT. The whole variable domain, filled in from reference TRBV2 and TRBJ1-5, reads EPEVTQTPSHQVTQMGQEVILRCVPISNHLYFYWYRQILGQKVEFLVSFYNNEISEKSEIFDDQFSVERPDGSNFTLKIRSTKLEDSAMYFCASSVDRDGIPPQHFGDGTRLSIL.

The chain recombines TRBV5-6 with TRBJ1-2; no reliable D call. Germline V gene lookup returns CDR1 SGHDT and CDR2 YYEEEE. The germline V and J ends were trimmed by 0 bases and 7 bases, with 16 bases remaining between them. CDR3 length equals 15 residues. The CDR3 region is CASSLERRSLGGYTF. The CDR3 DNA follows: TGTGCCAGCAGCTTGGAAAGACGGAGCTTAGGTGGCTACACCTTC.

This clone occurred once. J is TRBJ1-6 and V is TRBV6-6; D remains ambiguous. CDR1 is MNHNY and CDR2 is SVGAGI in the germline V gene (reference sequence). V lost 7 bases and J 10 bases, leaving 11 bases between the germline ends. The CDR3 has 12 amino acids. Written as DNA, the CDR3 is TGTGCCAGCACCATCTTTGCGTCACCCCTCCACTTT. Its protein product is CASTIFASPLHF.

The J gene is TRBJ2-3, the V gene TRBV28, with D possibly TRBD2 on 6 matching bases. CDR3 size: 14 residues. The V end was cut by 7 bases, the J end by 4 bases, with 15 bases between. The germline V gene has CDR1 MDHEN and CDR2 SYDVKM. CDR3 in DNA: TGTGCCAGCACCCCCGGGCGCGGGGCAGATACGCAGTATTTT. Its translation: CASTPGRGADTQYF. The entire variable domain, with the rest obtained from reference TRBV28 and TRBJ2-3, is as follows: DVKVTQSSRYLVKRTGEKVFLECVQDMDHENMFWYRQDPGLGLRLIYFSYDVKMKEKGDIPEGYSVSREKKERFSLILESASTNQTSMYLCASTPGRGADTQYFGPGTRLTVL.

The rearrangement links TRBV18 to TRBJ2-5; maybe TRBD2 (5 bases). The V end was cut by 1 base, the J end by 5 bases, with 5 bases between. Germline lookup yields CDR1 KGHSH and CDR2 LQKENI. CDR3 size: 12 residues. DNA of the CDR3: TGTGCCAGCTCACCACAGCGGGAGACCCAGTACTTC. Its translation is CASSPQRETQYF.

The chain couples TRBV13 to TRBJ1-6; TRBD1 matches at 9 bases. The CDR3 covers 14 residues. Germline V lookup: CDR1 PRHDT, CDR2 FYEKMQ (reference sequence). Trimming at V came to 5 bases and at J to 9 bases, leaving 5 bases not matched to a gene. CDR3 in amino acids: CASSMGQGPSPLHF. The CDR3 DNA reads as TGTGCCAGCAGCATGGGACAGGGACCTTCACCCCTCCACTTT.

This chain links TRBV6-5 with TRBJ2-3, with D perhaps TRBD2 (5 bases). The CDR3 is made up of 15 amino acids. Trimming shortened V by 2 bases and J by 2 bases, and 11 bases separated the two germline ends. From germline, CDR1 is MNHEY and CDR2 SVGAGI. As DNA, the CDR3 is TGTGCCAGCAGTTACCTAGCCGATTACACAGATACGCAGTATTTT. It encodes CASSYLADYTDTQYF.

The chain has TRBV5-5 and TRBJ1-4; the D gene is possibly TRBD1 (5 bases). With 1 base removed from V and 7 bases from J, the gap between germline ends came to 11 bases. CDR3 length: 14 residues. CDR1 is SGHKS, CDR2 YYEKEE, per germline (reference sequence). The CDR3 loop reads CASSLNRGSEKLFF. The DNA of the CDR3 is TGTGCCAGCAGCTTGAATCGGGGCAGTGAAAAACTGTTTTTT.

The chain links TRBV18 to TRBJ2-5, with 8 bases matching TRBD2. CDR1 is KGHSH and CDR2 is LQKENI in the germline V gene. The J segment lost 4 bases and the V segment lost 3 bases, leaving 7 bases of the junction unmatched. The CDR3 is 15 amino acids. The CDR3 DNA sequence: TGTGCCAGCTCACCTGAGATAGCGGGGAGAGAGACCCAGTACTTC. It translates to CASSPEIAGRETQYF.

This clone has more than one count but fewer than ten. This chain links TRBV6-5 with TRBJ2-6; no reliable D call. The germline V gene has CDR1 MNHEY and CDR2 SVGAGI. Trimming shortened V by 4 bases and J by 4 bases, and 11 bases separated the two germline ends. The CDR3 contains 15 residues. CDR3 sequence (DNA): TGTGCCAGCAGTTTAAGGACCCACGGGGCCAACGTCCTGACTTTC. Translation: CASSLRTHGANVLTF.

The V and J genes are TRBV30 and TRBJ2-1; the match to TRBD1 covers 8 bases. V was clipped by 3 bases and J by 6 bases; unmatched bases: 10. The CDR3 runs 15 residues. Germline CDR1 and CDR2: GTSNPN and SVGIG (reference sequence). Here the CDR3 reads CAWSPWTGSGNEQFF. The CDR3 nucleotides read TGTGCCTGGAGCCCTTGGACAGGGTCTGGCAATGAGCAGTTCTTC.

As concerns this clone: An end of the junction differs from the germline gene, which may be a read error. V gene TRBV5-4 combines with J gene TRBJ1-1; possible D gene TRBD1, 6 bases. Germline lookup yields CDR1 SGHNT and CDR2 YYREEE (reference sequence). This CDR3 has 16 amino acids. CDR3 sequence (DNA): TGTGCCAGCAGCCCCCAAAACCCAACAGGGAACCCTGAAGCTTTCTTT. Translation: CASSPQNPTGNPEAFF.

This clone was detected only a few times. V usage is TRBV7-9 and J usage is TRBJ1-2; D gene ambiguous. Deletions cut 2 bases from V and 7 bases from J, with 8 bases between. Germline CDR1 is SEHNR and CDR2 is FQNEAQ (reference sequence). The CDR3 is 12 residues long. The DNA for the CDR3 is TGTGCCAGCAGCTTAAGTTGGGGTGGCTACACCTTC. Translated: CASSLSWGGYTF.

The genes are TRBV5-1 and TRBJ2-4; D gene ambiguous. The V end was cut by 3 bases, the J end by 7 bases, with 14 bases between. CDR3 length: 14 residues. Germline V gene lookup returns CDR1 SGHRS and CDR2 YFSETQ. For the CDR3, the DNA is TGCGCCAGCAGCTGGAAGGGCGCCGGGAACATTCAGTACTTC. Encoded protein: CASSWKGAGNIQYF.

The sample holds a few counts of this clone. The chain has TRBV3-1 (or the pseudogene TRBV3-2) and TRBJ2-1, with a possible D match to TRBD1 (6 bases). Trimming stripped 8 bases from V and 12 bases from J, with 20 bases between. The CDR3 has 13 amino acids. The germline CDR1 and CDR2 sequences are LGHDT and YNNKEL (reference sequence). CDR3 coding DNA: TGTGCCAGCTCCGAGTTGCCCCAGGGGCGGCAGTTCTTC. It codes for CASSELPQGRQFF.

The chain recombines TRBV7-9 with TRBJ2-5, with D perhaps TRBD1 (6 bases). The germline V and J ends were trimmed by 6 bases and 4 bases, with 18 bases remaining between them. Germline V gene data show CDR1 as SEHNR and CDR2 as FQNEAQ (reference sequence). CDR3 length equals 15 residues. The CDR3 DNA follows: TGTGCCAGCAGACTCTCTTCAATCAGGGGAGAGACCCAGTACTTC. Protein product: CASRLSSIRGETQYF.